The present TCR beta chain was sequenced within a study of technical replicates of blood from several donors. Deletions cut 4 bases from V and 4 bases from J, with 9 bases between. The CDR3 runs 13 residues. Germline CDR1 and CDR2: SGDLS and YYNGEE. The repertoire was sequenced with immunoSEQ multiplex PCR; TCRdb's copy has only in-frame clones and lacks some. The sample has some 71,000 clones, about 97% seen once. The V gene is TRBV9, the J gene TRBJ2-1; D is possibly TRBD1 (6 bases). This TCR was sampled from a human donor in good health. The sequenced sample consisted of T cells isolated from PBMCs. The CDR3 coding sequence is TGTGCCAGCAGCAACCAGGGGTACAATGAGCAGTTCTTC. This gives the protein CASSNQGYNEQFF.